This T cell receptor (beta chain) was sequenced in a study of T-cell reconstitution after alpha-beta-depleted transplantation in children (dated by TCRdb to 2016 to 2018). Study-wide context: Using TCR repertoire profiling, the study followed T-cell immune reconstitution in a quantitative way in children after TCRalphabeta/CD19-depleted allogeneic hematopoietic cell transplantation.

What the treatment or condition label conveys for this sample: allogeneic hematopoietic cell transplantation with graft depleted of TCRalphabeta T cells and CD19 B cells. TCRalphabeta/CD19-depleted allogeneic hematopoietic cell grafts were given to the transplant recipients, all of whom were children. Receptor amplification or capture employed PCR. TCRdb names Illumina HiSeq 2500 as the instrument used. TCR library preparation used molecular barcoding, with unique molecular identifiers applied to normalize quantification of the TCRbeta repertoire. TCRdb reanalyzed the raw reads on its own, using fastp at Q25 for trimming and MiXCR for clone calling, and kept in-frame beta chains. Every CDR3 protein is listed once, alongside the most common genes and DNA of its rows. This sample comprises 440,000 or so distinct CDR3 sequences, 43% of them detected only once. 25% to 30% of the sample goes to the ten largest clones.

The CDR3 contains 15 residues, cysteine and phenylalanine counted. Only the CDR3 portion is preserved as DNA: 45 bases, with reading frame beginning at the first base. V loses 2 bases, J loses 1 base, and the germline ends lie 12 bases apart. Findings and caveats that apply to the study as a whole: Over subsequent months, a decline in hyperexpanded clone frequencies was noted, and after one year, T-cell counts and TCRbeta diversity were mostly ascribed to newly produced T cells. The high TCRbeta diversity at day 60 in some patients was ascribed to recipient T cells and intrathymic progenitors that had survived conditioning. The apparently early recovery of alphabetaT-cell counts about two months after transplant reportedly depended on only several hundred rapidly expanded clones that came from non-depleted graft cells.

With regard to this clonotype: Its binding antigen is unknown. The record has no base qualities; no much larger clone is one base away.

The chain couples TRBV12-3 or TRBV12-4 to TRBJ2-7; a weak D assignment points to TRBD2 (5 bases agree). This receptor was obtained from a girl between 2 and 10 years old with aplastic anemia, due to receive a stem cell transplant. The material sequenced was PBMCs, taken before TCRalphabeta/CD19-depleted stem cell transplant. The CDR3 region has the sequence CASSLNGGFSYEQYF. The DNA sequence is as follows: TGTGCCAGCAGTTTAAACGGCGGGTTTTCCTACGAGCAGTACTTC.